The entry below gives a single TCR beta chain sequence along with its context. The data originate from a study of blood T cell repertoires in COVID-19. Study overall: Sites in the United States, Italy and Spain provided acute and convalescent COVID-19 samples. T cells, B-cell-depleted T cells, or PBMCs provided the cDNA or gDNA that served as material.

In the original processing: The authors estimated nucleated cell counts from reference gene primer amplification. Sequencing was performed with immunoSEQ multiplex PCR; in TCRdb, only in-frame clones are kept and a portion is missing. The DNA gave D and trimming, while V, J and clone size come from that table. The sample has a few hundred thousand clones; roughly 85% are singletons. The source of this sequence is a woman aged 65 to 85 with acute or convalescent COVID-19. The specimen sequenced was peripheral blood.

CDR3 in DNA: TGCGCCAGCAGCCCCGGGATCAGGCGGGACTATGGCTACACCTTC. It is translated as CASSPGIRRDYGYTF. This chain uses TRBV4-1 with TRBJ1-2; no reliable D call. The ends were cut back, 4 bases at V and 3 bases at J, with 15 bases in the middle. Germline CDR1 and CDR2: MGHRA and YSYEKL. CDR3 length equals 15 residues.